This T cell receptor (beta chain) was identified in a study of beta chain features in type 1 diabetes. Study-wide findings and caveats: A greater similarity of naive, central memory and Treg TCRB repertoires was seen among patients than among healthy donors. TCRB CDR3s from Type 1 diabetes patients were moderately but significantly shorter in all four CD4+ subsets.

This clone was seen a handful of times. Antigen unknown. Per germline, CDR1 MDHEN and CDR2 SYDVKM. The CDR3 spans 16 residues. V lost 6 bases to trimming and J lost 6 bases; unmatched junction nucleotides: 9. Every isolated RNA sample was fully reverse transcribed, so sequencing captured expressed TCRB transcripts. An average around 3.5 million reads came from naive, central memory and regulatory T cell samples. Sequenced by immunoSEQ multiplex PCR; TCRdb stores in-frame clones only, minus some. Counted here are a few hundred thousand clones, roughly 21% occurring once; the ten biggest clones make up about 0.028%.

Material for sequencing was naive CD4+ T cells from blood. The chain carries TRBV28 and TRBJ2-5; 14 bases fit TRBD2. The sequence was obtained from a woman in her thirties or forties with type 1 diabetes. CDR3 nucleotides: TGTGCCAGCAGAAACTTAGGGACTAGCGGGGGAAAGACCCAGTACTTC. Protein: CASRNLGTSGGKTQYF.